The subject of this entry is one T cell receptor (beta chain). Sequencing used immunoSEQ multiplex PCR; TCRdb keeps in-frame clones, though not all of them. The top ten clones hold around 2.8% of a sample with 60,000 to 65,000 clones, about 92% of them seen once. This sample stems from a study of T cell changes during pregnancy in multiple sclerosis. The CDR3 runs 15 residues. Per germline, CDR1 MNHEY and CDR2 SMNVEV (reference sequence). V was pared by 4 bases and J by 6 bases, with 18 bases between. The material sequenced was peripheral blood, taken in the second trimester of pregnancy. The chain links TRBV27 to TRBJ1-2; D not certain. This clonotype was obtained from a female donor in good health, enrolled as a control in a pregnancy study. The CDR3 reads CASSWFTVRPNGYTF. The DNA of the CDR3 is TGTGCCAGCAGTTGGTTTACAGTCAGGCCCAATGGCTACACCTTC.